Listed here are 14 T cell receptor beta chains from one sample, sequenced in a study of tumor and adjacent non-tumor tissue in lung cancer. RNA was extracted from bulk tissue without any cell sorting. TCRbeta libraries were built with three rounds of nested PCR, modified from ARM-PCR. TCRdb analysed the multiplex PCR reads with MiXCR anew, one entry per CDR3 protein. This table holds tens of thousands of distinct CDR3 sequences, about 67% found once. The source material was lung tumor tissue. Every receptor here comes from a man between 60 and 75 years old with non-small cell lung cancer.

In this sample, this clonotype turned up once. The chain is built from TRBV6-2 or TRBV6-3 and TRBJ2-1; the D is unclear. CDR3 length equals 11 residues. Germline values: CDR1 MNHEY, CDR2 SVGEGT. The CDR3 reads CAGSSNNEQFF. DNA for the CDR3: TGTGCTGGCAGTTCAAACAATGAGCAGTTCTTC.

This clonotype was counted ten times or more. J is TRBJ1-5 and V is TRBV6-2 or TRBV6-3, with TRBD1 identical over 8 bases. This CDR3 has 14 residues. Trimming removed 6 bases from V and 3 bases from J; junction bases left unmatched: 4. Germline-derived CDR1 and CDR2 are MNHEY and SVGEGT. CDR3 nucleotide sequence: TGTGCCAGCAGCAGACAGGGGAACAATCAGCCCCAGCATTTT. Its translation: CASSRQGNNQPQHF.

Comment on this clonotype: Being one base from a much bigger clone, this may be a read error. The gene calls are TRBV20-1 and TRBJ1-2; D gene ambiguous. The CDR3 extends over 14 amino acids. Germline V gene sequence: CDR1 DFQATT, CDR2 SNEGSKA (reference sequence). The CDR3 region has the DNA TGCAGTACTAGACGGGGTGCCGTTTCCTATGGCTACACCTTC. It translates to CSTRRGAVSYGYTF.

The chain employs TRBV6-5 and TRBJ2-2, with D maybe TRBD2 (5 bases). Germline CDR1 is MNHEY and CDR2 is SVGAGI. The CDR3 totals 12 residues. Trimming left V 11 bases short and J 7 bases short, with 14 bases between. The CDR3: CASIAGVGELFF. The CDR3 DNA sequence: TGTGCCTCCATTGCGGGCGTCGGGGAGCTGTTTTTT.

This chain uses TRBV11-1 with TRBJ1-1; D gene ambiguous. Trimming pared 2 bases from V and 14 bases from J, leaving 21 bases between. The germline gives CDR1 SGHAT, CDR2 FQDESV (reference sequence). CDR3 length: 14 residues. The CDR3 spells CASSLSAGETGTFF. The DNA for the CDR3 is TGTGCCAGCAGCTTATCGGCGGGCGAGACTGGAACCTTCTTT. Together with reference TRBV11-1 and TRBJ1-1, the CDR3 gives the full variable domain: EAEVAQSPRYKITEKSQAVAFWCDPISGHATLYWYRQILGQGPELLVQFQDESVVDDSQLPKDRFSAERLKGVDSTLKIQPAELGDSAMYLCASSLSAGETGTFFGQGTRLTVV.

In the case of this clonotype: The missing conserved phenylalanine or tryptophan at the end of this CDR3 makes a read error likely. CDR3 in amino acids: CACGRLGGRTEAFL. The CDR3 coding sequence is TGTGCCTGCGGACGACTAGGGGGCAGAACTGAAGCTTTCCTT. The rearrangement joins TRBV6-5 to TRBJ1-1; 7 bases line up with TRBD1. Germline V gene sequence: CDR1 MNHEY, CDR2 SVGAGI. V trimming: 11 bases; J trimming: 5 bases; junction bases outside the gene matches: 14. The CDR3 loop spans 14 amino acids.

The J gene is TRBJ1-2, the V gene TRBV7-2; 7 bases agree with TRBD1. This CDR3 is built from 12 residues. From germline, CDR1 is SGHTA and CDR2 FQGNSA. The J segment lost 8 bases and the V segment lost 5 bases, leaving 5 bases of the junction unmatched. In DNA form, the CDR3 reads TGTGCCAGCAGCCCAGGGGGACGCGGCTACACCTTC. Its translation is CASSPGGRGYTF.

Regarding this clonotype: The junction departs from the called germline gene at one end, perhaps through a read error. The rearrangement uses TRBV11-1 and TRBJ1-1; D ambiguous. Germline assignment: CDR1 SGHAT and CDR2 FQDESV (reference sequence). The CDR3 is 14 residues long. The CDR3 nucleotides read TGTGCCAGCTGCTTATCGGCGAGCGAGACTGAAGCTTTCTTC. Its protein product is CASCLSASETEAFF.

As for this clonotype: An end of the junction differs from the germline gene, which may be a read error. V is TRBV11-2 and J is TRBJ1-2; no reliable D call. The V gene's germline CDR1 is SGHAT and CDR2 FQNNGV. The CDR3 loop spans 14 amino acids. CDR3 sequence reads: CVSSLGRLNYGYTF. CDR3 sequence (DNA): TGTGTCAGCAGCCTCGGCAGGCTAAACTATGGCTATACCTTC.

The chain has TRBV4-2 and TRBJ2-4; D unresolved. V gave up 0 bases and J gave up 7 bases, with 16 bases separating them. The CDR3 contains 16 residues. Germline V gene sequence: CDR1 LGHNA, CDR2 YNFKEQ. CDR3 in DNA: TGTGCCAGCAGCCAAGATGTGGCCCTCCCAGCGAACATTCAGTACTTC. It encodes CASSQDVALPANIQYF.

The gene calls are TRBV6-5 and TRBJ2-7; no clear D gene. Germline CDR1 MNHEY, CDR2 SVGAGI. The CDR3 runs 14 residues. Trimming shortened V by 4 bases and J by 4 bases, and 14 bases separated the two germline ends. The CDR3 sequence: CASSSGLSVYEQYF. The CDR3 coding sequence is TGTGCCAGCAGTTCGGGTCTAAGTGTTTACGAGCAGTACTTC.

This clonotype occurred many times. The CDR3 nucleotides are TGTGCCAGCAGCAGGACAGGTGACTATGGCTACACCTTC. This codes for CASSRTGDYGYTF. The chain combines TRBV6-5 with TRBJ1-2; 7 bases are a match to TRBD1. The CDR3 totals 13 residues. Germline values: CDR1 MNHEY, CDR2 SVGAGI. The V gene end was trimmed by 6 bases and the J gene end by 3 bases; junction bases not matched to a gene: 4.

On this clonotype itself: One junction end disagrees with the germline gene, perhaps due to a read error. The CDR3 DNA reads as TGTGTCAGCGAATCAACAGCCGACGGGGGGAACACTGAAGCTATCTTT. This gives the protein CVSESTADGGNTEAIF. The rearrangement links TRBV14 to TRBJ1-1, with D tentatively TRBD1 (5 bases). Germline V gene data show CDR1 as SGHDN and CDR2 as FVKESK. The CDR3 has 16 residues.

In its sample, this clonotype ranks as large (0.1 to 1%). The V and J genes are TRBV11-1 and TRBJ1-1, with D perhaps TRBD1 (5 bases). The CDR3 has 14 residues. The ends were cut back, 10 bases at V and 1 base at J, with 16 bases in the middle. Looked up from germline, CDR1 is SGHAT and CDR2 is FQDESV (reference sequence). The CDR3 nucleotides are TGTGCCACCGTGGGAGGGACCACGAACACTGAAGCTTTCTTT. Protein sequence: CATVGGTTNTEAFF.